Listed here is a single TCR beta chain. The target antigen is unknown. This table comes from immunoSEQ multiplex PCR, and its TCRdb copy is limited to in-frame clones, with some not included. The sample lists more than 60,000 clones; 86% were seen once. The data were obtained in a study of OX40 agonist ivuxolimab in advanced cancers. CDR1 and CDR2 from the germline V gene are SGHRS and YFSETQ. V lost 5 bases and J 1 base, leaving 6 bases between the germline ends. The CDR3 contains 12 residues. The study's findings and limits: Some nonresponders also had low normalized T-cell clonal expansion.

The chain links TRBV5-1 to TRBJ1-1; D perhaps matches TRBD1 (5 bases). This sequence was found in an adult with an advanced solid tumor such as melanoma, head and neck, liver or kidney cancer. This material consisted of CD4+ or CD8+ T cells sorted from blood, taken in a trial of the OX40 agonist ivuxolimab. The CDR3 DNA sequence: TGCGCCAGCAGGCAGGGGAACACTGAAGCTTTCTTT. It yields the protein CASRQGNTEAFF.